This T cell receptor (beta chain) was sequenced during a study of Graves' ophthalmopathy and Graves' hyperthyroidism. To note about this clonotype: A much larger clone sits a single nucleotide away, making a read error possible.

Between the trimmed V and J ends, which lost 5 bases and 2 bases, there was a span of 13 bases. Germline V CDR1 and CDR2: ENHRY, SYGVKD. The CDR3 consists of 14 residues. Beta-chain TCR CDR3 regions were amplified from RNA transcripts. Following a first-round RT-PCR that used HTBI primers, a second-round multiplex PCR was carried out. TCRdb redid the calling of the multiplex PCR reads with MiXCR, one entry per CDR3 protein. This sample has around 600,000 distinct CDR3 sequences, with 35% to 50% found just once. Sequencing was done on a sample of peripheral blood. The rearrangement links TRBV10-3 to TRBJ2-7, with D possibly TRBD2 on 6 matching bases. The source of this sequence is an adult man with Graves' ophthalmopathy. Written as DNA, the CDR3 is TGTGCCATCAGTTTAGTGGGGAGGCCCTACGAGCAGTACTTC. Translation gives CAISLVGRPYEQYF.